This T cell receptor (beta chain) was sequenced in a study of T-cell memory formation after mild COVID-19. The study's findings and limits: Day 37-peaking second-wave clones had unconfirmed SARS-CoV-2 specificity.

Per germline, CDR1 LNHDA and CDR2 SQIVND (reference sequence). Trimming removed 5 bases from V and 8 bases from J, with 13 bases in between. This CDR3 has 13 amino acids. MiXCR was run by TCRdb on the 5' RACE reads, yielding one entry per CDR3 protein. The top ten clones hold about an eighth of a sample with approximately 430,000 distinct CDR3 sequences, 20% to 30% of them seen once. This clonotype turned up a few times. Antigen: not known. The V and J genes are TRBV19 and TRBJ2-1; the D gene is possibly TRBD1 (5 bases). The sequencing input was PBMCs or a T cell subset sorted from them (not recorded which). This TCR was sampled from an adult woman who had mild COVID-19 (a few samples of this study predate the infection). Cell type and time point are not known. The CDR3 here is CASSPGQGYEQFF. The DNA of the CDR3 is TGTGCCAGTAGTCCAGGGCAGGGCTATGAGCAGTTCTTC.